This T cell receptor beta chain was sequenced for a study of regulatory T cells in long-lasting Graves disease. This clonotype was recorded many times. The antigen is unknown. J lost 0 bases, V lost 10 bases, and 9 bases had no gene match. Germline-derived CDR1 and CDR2 are ENHRY and SYGVKD. The length of the CDR3 is 16 residues. Notes on the study in general: Thyroid tissue was not studied; only peripheral blood was. Accuracy may have suffered from the small sample size. Persistent disease was associated with favored TRBV28 usage and with favored use of TRBJ1-2 and TRBJ2-5.

Indicated time point: newly diagnosed GD, antithyroid drugs for less than 3 months. RNA isolated from PBMCs was used to make the TCR library. According to the study, TCR beta libraries were built with iRepertoire HTBI primers and CDR3-region Arm-PCR. TCRdb reprocessed the multiplex PCR reads via MiXCR and lists one record per CDR3 protein. The sample has about 430,000 distinct CDR3 sequences, roughly 15% seen once. This same sample was also taken into another study, of T cells in Graves' hyperthyroidism and ophthalmopathy. That study adds: Thyroid ultrasound and orbital computed tomography, with clinical symptoms and serum thyroxine and TRAb, informed diagnoses.

The receptor was derived from a woman aged 40 to 49 with Graves disease. Sample: peripheral blood mononuclear cells (PBMCs), taken at new diagnosis, from a patient treated with antithyroid drugs. The gene calls are TRBV10-3 and TRBJ2-7; TRBD2 aligns across 13 bases. The CDR3 sequence: CATKTWTSGSSYEQYF. The CDR3 DNA reads TGTGCCACCAAGACCTGGACTAGCGGGAGCTCCTACGAGCAGTACTTC.